The source of this T cell receptor (beta chain) is a study of shared clonotypes between healthy human individuals. Of note for this clone: Its antigen is currently unknown.

The study, taken as a whole, reports: About 5% of naive CD4 clonotypes were common to several donors.

V gave up 4 bases and J gave up 7 bases; unmatched junction bases: 2. Germline-derived CDR1 and CDR2 are SGHDN and FVKESK. The CDR3 spans 12 residues. Assay: immunoSEQ multiplex PCR; the TCRdb copy retains only in-frame clones and omits some. Among millions of clones, 90% to 95% were seen once, and the ten largest hold 0.1% to 0.15%. V and J are TRBV14 and TRBJ1-1, with 8 bases aligning to TRBD1. Sequencing used naive CD4+ T cells sorted from blood. Subset described: CD45RA+ positively selected. The TCR sequence derives from a man aged 18 to 30 in good health. DNA for the CDR3: TGTGCCAGCAGCCTCGACAGGGGTGAAGCTTTCTTT. Its translation is CASSLDRGEAFF.